The present T cell receptor (beta chain) was sequenced within a study of cytomegalovirus exposure and HLA in healthy donors. Study-wide results and limits: The authors considered a cluster of highly shared sequence variants likely to be a sequencing artifact.

Per germline, CDR1 SEHNR and CDR2 FQNEAQ (reference sequence). V lost 5 bases and J 8 bases, leaving 19 bases between the germline ends. The CDR3 consists of 15 residues. 60 Vbeta and 13 Jbeta primers were used in PCR. Generated by immunoSEQ multiplex PCR, the TCRdb table keeps only in-frame clones and is missing some. The data hold 90,000 or so clones, with approximately 71% observed a single time. As for this clone: Its antigen is still unknown.

This receptor was obtained from a woman aged 18 to 35 in good health and CMV-seropositive. Material for sequencing was PBMCs. The chain is built from TRBV7-9 and TRBJ2-1; maybe TRBD2 (5 bases). The CDR3 DNA follows: TGTGCCAGCAGCCCCCTTGGGAGTGCGTCAGATGAGCAGTTCTTC. Its translation: CASSPLGSASDEQFF.